Following are 2 T cell receptor beta chains from one sample sequenced in a study of cytomegalovirus exposure and HLA in healthy donors. 13 Jbeta primers and 60 Vbeta primers were used for the PCR. Sequencing used immunoSEQ multiplex PCR; TCRdb keeps in-frame clones, though not all of them. In the table there are about 110,000 clones, less than 70% of which are singletons. The sample taken for sequencing was PBMCs. Receptors were obtained from a woman aged 70 to 79 in good health and CMV-seropositive.

This clone was seen a single time. The chain carries TRBV10-3 and TRBJ1-2; a possible D gene is TRBD1 (5 bases). CDR1 and CDR2 (germline): ENHRY, SYGVKD. There are 15 residues in the CDR3. V lost 3 bases to trimming and J lost 0 bases, with 11 bases between them. CDR3 sequence (DNA): TGTGCCATCAGTGAACGGGAGACAGCTAACTATGGCTACACCTTC. This codes for CAISERETANYGYTF.

The rearrangement joins TRBV7-9 to TRBJ2-5, with 10 bases identical to TRBD2. The CDR3 runs 16 residues. Germline V gives CDR1 SEHNR, CDR2 FQNEAQ (reference sequence). V was clipped by 5 bases and J by 3 bases; unmatched bases: 9. This CDR3 reads CASSPKGTSAKETQYF. The CDR3 nucleotides read TGTGCCAGCAGCCCCAAAGGGACTAGCGCCAAAGAGACCCAGTACTTC.